Sequencing of this T cell receptor beta chain was carried out in a study of cytomegalovirus exposure and HLA in healthy donors. As for the study in general: Drawn from HLA-typed donors, 80 million to 100 million unique TCRs were held in an early data release. Points from the study as a whole: HLA restriction was apparent for most CMV-associated TCR beta chains in a later analysis. Some public TCRs appeared in many individuals, while most sequences were rare.

The CDR3 is 16 amino acids. V lost 0 bases, J lost 5 bases, and 3 bases stayed unmatched. Germline CDR1 and CDR2: SEHNR and FQNEAQ (reference sequence). With 60 Vbeta and 13 Jbeta primers, the PCR was carried out. Clones were sequenced by immunoSEQ multiplex PCR, and TCRdb holds only the in-frame ones, with some missing. The sample carries about 60,000 clones, about 90% recorded once. Points on this clone: The target antigen is unknown.

This TCR was sampled from a man younger than 35 in good health and CMV-seronegative. The sample taken for sequencing was PBMCs. This rearrangement joins TRBV7-9 to TRBJ1-6; TRBD1 aligns across 8 bases. CDR3 in amino acids: CASSLARQGNNSPLHF. DNA of the CDR3: TGTGCCAGCAGCTTAGCCAGACAGGGGAATAATTCACCCCTCCACTTT.